The 19 T cell receptor beta chains below all came from one sample that was sequenced in a study of shared clonotypes between healthy human individuals. The repertoire was sequenced with immunoSEQ multiplex PCR; TCRdb's copy has only in-frame clones and lacks some. The sample consists of around 1.6 million clones, 95% to 99% of them appearing once. The source material was naive CD4+ T cells sorted from blood. Subset denoted: CD45RA+ positively selected. The receptors come from a man aged 25-45 years in good health.

V usage is TRBV10-3 and J usage is TRBJ2-1; D ambiguous. The germline V gene encodes CDR1 ENHRY and CDR2 SYGVKD. This CDR3 has 15 amino acids. Trimming shortened V by 2 bases and J by 0 bases, and 8 bases separated the two germline ends. CDR3 loop: CAISEKSSSYNEQFF. CDR3 in DNA: TGTGCCATCAGTGAGAAGAGCTCCTCCTACAATGAGCAGTTCTTC.

CDR3 sequence reads: CASRPPGPAGELFF. In DNA, the CDR3 is TGTGCCAGCAGACCTCCCGGACCAGCCGGGGAGCTGTTTTTT. This chain uses TRBV5-4 with TRBJ2-2; no definite D call. This CDR3 is 14 amino acids long. Germline CDR1 and CDR2: SGHNT and YYREEE (reference sequence). Trimming removed 5 bases at V and 6 bases at J, with 14 bases between.

The chain recombines TRBV5-1 with TRBJ2-5, with TRBD2 matching 12 bases. The V and J ends lost 7 bases and 0 bases, in that order; junction bases with no gene match: 13. Germline-derived CDR1 and CDR2 are SGHRS and YFSETQ. CDR3 length equals 18 residues. The CDR3 loop is CASHVGGLAGLYQETQYF. CDR3 DNA sequence: TGCGCCAGCCACGTCGGGGGACTAGCGGGCCTGTACCAAGAGACCCAGTACTTC.

The J gene is TRBJ2-7, the V gene TRBV5-4; perhaps TRBD2 as D (5 bases). Trimming pared 0 bases from V and 7 bases from J, leaving 14 bases between. The CDR3 length is 14 residues. The germline gives CDR1 SGHNT, CDR2 YYREEE (reference sequence). Written as DNA, the CDR3 is TGTGCCAGCAGCTTGGTAGGACTCCCAAAGGAGCAGTACTTC. It codes for CASSLVGLPKEQYF.

The chain recombines TRBV10-2 with TRBJ2-5, with D tentatively TRBD2 (5 bases). CDR3 length equals 14 residues. Trimming pared 7 bases from V and 1 base from J, leaving 13 bases between. The germline gives CDR1 WSHSY, CDR2 SAAADI. In DNA form, the CDR3 reads TGCGCCAGCACCGGACTCGAACCCCAAGAGACCCAGTACTTC. Encoded protein: CASTGLEPQETQYF.

For this clone: The sample has other DNA sequences that encode this CDR3 too. The rearrangement links TRBV18 to TRBJ2-2; D remains unclear. Looked up from germline, CDR1 is KGHSH and CDR2 is LQKENI. V lost 3 bases and J 5 bases, leaving 4 bases between the germline ends. The CDR3 consists of 12 residues. The CDR3 DNA sequence: TGTGCCAGCTCACCGGAGACCGGGGAGCTGTTTTTT. Translated: CASSPETGELFF. Combining the CDR3 with reference TRBV18 and TRBJ2-2 gives the whole variable domain NAGVMQNPRHLVRRRGQEARLRCSPMKGHSHVYWYRQLPEEGLKFMVYLQKENIIDESGMPKERFSAEFPKEGPSILRIQQVVRGDSAAYFCASSPETGELFFGEGSRLTVL.

This clone occurred once. The chain carries TRBV27 and TRBJ2-1; TRBD2 aligns across 7 bases. J lost 4 bases, V lost 4 bases, and 19 bases had no gene match. Germline V gives CDR1 MNHEY, CDR2 SMNVEV (reference sequence). CDR3 length equals 19 residues. CDR3 sequence: CASSSQEEFRAGTYNEQFF. CDR3 DNA: TGTGCCAGCAGTTCCCAGGAGGAATTTCGAGCGGGAACGTACAATGAGCAGTTCTTC.

This clone came up once. The chain links TRBV5-1 to TRBJ2-3, with D perhaps matching TRBD2 (5 bases). Per germline, CDR1 SGHRS and CDR2 YFSETQ. The CDR3 consists of 13 residues. V was pared by 0 bases and J by 5 bases, with 7 bases between. CDR3 sequence reads: CASSLVGLDTQYF. CDR3 nucleotides: TGCGCCAGCAGCTTGGTCGGACTAGATACGCAGTATTTT.

The count of this clone is one. The chain uses TRBV30 and TRBJ2-7, with 7 bases that match TRBD1. CDR3 length: 13 amino acids. Germline values: CDR1 GTSNPN, CDR2 SVGIG (reference sequence). The trim removed 1 base at V and 4 bases at J, leaving 4 bases unmatched. The CDR3 DNA reads TGTGCCTGGAGTGCAGGGACAGTATACGAGCAGTACTTC. It is translated as CAWSAGTVYEQYF.

The chain links TRBV7-2 to TRBJ1-2, with D hard to call. Germline-derived CDR1 and CDR2 are SGHTA and FQGNSA. This CDR3 comprises 12 residues. V was clipped by 0 bases and J by 1 base, with 0 bases between them. The CDR3 loop reads CASSLANYGYTF. The CDR3 DNA is TGTGCCAGCAGCTTAGCTAACTATGGCTACACCTTC.

The chain recombines TRBV19 with TRBJ2-5, with TRBD2 identical over 9 bases. The germline V gene has CDR1 LNHDA and CDR2 SQIVND (reference sequence). Losses at the gene ends were 0 bases for V and 8 bases for J; bases not matched to a gene: 1. The CDR3 consists of 13 residues. The DNA for the CDR3 is TGTGCCAGTAGTATAGAGACTAGCGGAACCCAGTACTTC. Its protein product is CASSIETSGTQYF.

The chain employs TRBV9 and TRBJ2-3, with 13 positions matching TRBD2. The CDR3 length is 17 residues. Germline assignment: CDR1 SGDLS and CDR2 YYNGEE. The J segment lost 9 bases and the V segment lost 3 bases, leaving 13 bases of the junction unmatched. CDR3 residues: CASSASELAGGPGTQYF. In DNA form, the CDR3 reads TGTGCCAGCAGCGCATCCGAACTAGCGGGAGGGCCGGGGACGCAGTATTTT.

This clone was seen just once. V and J are TRBV28 and TRBJ1-2; D is undetermined. Germline assignment: CDR1 MDHEN and CDR2 SYDVKM. The ends were cut back, 4 bases at V and 5 bases at J, with 8 bases in the middle. This CDR3 has 12 residues. The CDR3 DNA sequence: TGTGCCAGCAGTTCACAAGTTTATGGCTACACCTTC. Translated, it gives CASSSQVYGYTF.

The rearrangement joins TRBV6-1 to TRBJ2-1; 7 bases line up with TRBD2. CDR1 and CDR2 from the germline V gene are MNHNS and SASEGT. The CDR3 totals 15 residues. Unmatched junction bases numbered 8, after V lost 6 bases and J lost 3 bases. The CDR3 DNA follows: TGTGCCAGCAGCTACGGGCGGGAGTACTACAATGAGCAGTTCTTC. Amino acid sequence: CASSYGREYYNEQFF.

CDR3 in DNA: TGTGCCAGTAGTGGGCAGGGGGCAAATCAGCCCCAGCATTTT. Amino acids: CASSGQGANQPQHF. The V call is TRBV19, the J call TRBJ1-5, with TRBD1 matching 8 bases. This CDR3 is built from 14 residues. The V gene end was trimmed by 5 bases and the J gene end by 4 bases; junction bases not matched to a gene: 4. Germline CDR1 reads LNHDA; CDR2 reads SQIVND (reference sequence).

CDR3 residues: CASSVVDRGGYNEQFF. CDR3 nucleotides: TGTGCCAGCAGCGTCGTTGACAGGGGAGGCTACAATGAGCAGTTCTTC. The chain employs TRBV9 and TRBJ2-1; 8 bases agree with TRBD1. Trimming took 2 bases from V and 3 from J; bases not matched to a gene: 7. CDR3 length: 16 residues. Germline assignment: CDR1 SGDLS and CDR2 YYNGEE.

V usage is TRBV11-2 and J usage is TRBJ2-3; 7 bases match TRBD1. The germline gives CDR1 SGHAT, CDR2 FQNNGV. The CDR3 is 15 residues long. V was clipped by 4 bases and J by 1 base; unmatched bases: 5. The CDR3 loop reads CASSSDRERTDTQYF. CDR3 nucleotide sequence: TGTGCCAGCAGCTCCGACAGGGAACGCACAGATACGCAGTATTTT. Full variable domain (remainder filled in from reference TRBV11-2 and TRBJ2-3): EAGVAQSPRYKIIEKRQSVAFWCNPISGHATLYWYQQILGQGPKLLIQFQNNGVVDDSQLPKDRFSAERLKGVDSTLKIQPAKLEDSAVYLCASSSDRERTDTQYFGPGTRLTVL.

Turning to this clone: Other DNA sequences in this sample translate to the same CDR3. For the CDR3, the DNA is TGTGCCAGCAGCTCAATTTACGAGCAGTACTTC. Amino acid sequence: CASSSIYEQYF. V usage is TRBV7-9 and J usage is TRBJ2-7, with unresolved D. V was clipped by 4 bases and J by 4 bases, with 5 bases between them. This CDR3 region has 11 residues. From germline, CDR1 is SEHNR and CDR2 FQNEAQ (reference sequence). The whole variable domain, remainder taken from reference TRBV7-9 and TRBJ2-7, is DTGVSQNPRHKITKRGQNVTFRCDPISEHNRLYWYRQTLGQGPEFLTYFQNEAQLEKSRLLSDRFSAERPKGSFSTLEIQRTEQGDSAMYLCASSSIYEQYFGPGTRLTVT.

V is TRBV19 and J is TRBJ1-2; 8 bases align to TRBD1. This CDR3 has 13 residues. The germline V gene encodes CDR1 LNHDA and CDR2 SQIVND (reference sequence). V shed 6 bases, J shed 6 bases, and the junction held 6 bases outside the gene matches. This CDR3 reads CASSPGQDDGYTF. CDR3 nucleotides: TGTGCCAGTAGCCCGGGACAGGACGATGGCTACACCTTC. Looking up the rest from reference TRBV19 and TRBJ1-2 gives the full variable domain: DGGITQSPKYLFRKEGQNVTLSCEQNLNHDAMYWYRQDPGQGLRLIYYSQIVNDFQKGDIAEGYSVSREKKESFPLTVTSAQKNPTAFYLCASSPGQDDGYTFGSGTRLTVV.